Listed here is a single T cell receptor (beta chain). Its antigen is unknown. Indicated time point: blood 4 weeks post-SBRT, at nephrectomy. Treatment in this sample: 15 Gy SBRT to primary tumor, nephrectomy 4 weeks later. Nephrectomy followed 15 Gy stereotactic body radiation by 4 weeks. The tumor was a clear cell renal cell carcinoma. The data were obtained in a study of radiation and T cells in renal cell carcinoma. Points from the study as a whole: Without pretreatment biopsies, baseline tumor clonotype presence was undetermined.

Sequencing used immunoSEQ multiplex PCR; TCRdb keeps in-frame clones, though not all of them. The data show 50,000 to 65,000 clones, about 80% seen once. Germline V CDR1 and CDR2: SGHRS, YFSETQ. Deletions cut 4 bases from V and 0 bases from J, with 10 bases between. The CDR3 totals 15 residues. The material sequenced was blood, taken from a patient whose treatment included radiotherapy and nephrectomy. The chain couples TRBV5-1 to TRBJ2-2; no clear D gene. The TCR originated in a man aged 60-69 years with renal cell carcinoma. DNA of the CDR3: TGCGCCAGCAGCAAGGACGCCCCGAACACCGGGGAGCTGTTTTTT. Translated, it gives CASSKDAPNTGELFF.